The text below deals with one T cell receptor (beta chain). This clonotype was counted a few times. It lacks a known antigen. No per-base quality is available; no much larger clone lies one base away. The data were obtained in a study of Graves' ophthalmopathy and Graves' hyperthyroidism (dated by TCRdb to the late 2010s). About the study as a whole: Peripheral blood was collected at initial diagnosis, before any treatment. To explore V-J signatures that distinguish ophthalmopathy from hyperthyroidism, a discovery set of 100 patients was enrolled, made up of over 40 with ophthalmopathy and 55 to 65 with stable hyperthyroidism. The study used signatures of the TCR beta repertoire to tell Graves' ophthalmopathy apart from Graves' hyperthyroidism and to predict which patients would progress to ophthalmopathy. An independent validation cohort was composed of 18 hyperthyroidism patients and 17 patients who later progressed from hyperthyroidism to ophthalmopathy. In five or six hyperthyroidism patients, the T-cell repertoires found in thyroid tissue were compared with those found in blood. In total, some 130 blood samples were TCR-sequenced: under 45 ophthalmopathy, over 70 hyperthyroidism and roughly 17 hyperthyroidism-to-ophthalmopathy patients. Following sample collection, hyperthyroidism patients were given methimazole at a starting dose of 30 mg daily, and ophthalmopathy patients were given high-dose intravenous methylprednisolone. The 95 to 100 discovery patients were divided at random into training and test sets in a 7:3 ratio.

Overall study results and their limits: In validation, the model predicted ophthalmopathy progression with nearly 71% sensitivity and roughly 72% specificity; roughly eleven predicted patients were CT-confirmed with GO in a median of approximately six months. Ophthalmopathy was separated from stable hyperthyroidism by the 13-signature model with 85% to 90% sensitivity and 81% to 84% specificity in cross-validation and with 80%/75% in the test set. Most expanded thyroid clonotypes with frequency above 0.001 were also detected in blood, suggesting blood repertoires may reflect the thyroid immune response. No statistical method was used to set the sample size in advance, and the investigators knew which group each participant was assigned to.

For repertoire sequencing, the TCR beta CDR3 regions were amplified from RNA transcripts. A first-round RT-PCR used HTBI primers with the Qiagen OneStep RT-PCR kit, followed by a second-round multiplex PCR, size selection and purification. The libraries underwent paired-end sequencing with 100 bp reads on an Illumina HiSeq2000. In the original analysis: SOAPnuke was used to process the reads, throwing out any read that had adapters, had uncalled bases, had a mean Phred below 15, or lacked an exact constant-primer or identifier match. High-quality paired reads were merged with COPE v1.2.5. Unique nucleotide sequences were defined as clonotypes and aligned to IMGT TRB V, D and J references using MiTCR v1.1. The analysis was limited to V-J combinations with a frequency above 0.0001, which together covered 99.2% of the repertoires. For each V-J combination, a TCR clonal expansion and chaos score was defined as the ratio of F50 clonal expansion to chaos observed in the TCRdist matrix. Welch's t-statistics and random forest were used to reduce features to more than ten V-J combinations, which were fed into a naive Bayes classifier. Thyroid-blood repertoire similarity was quantified with the Morisita-Horn index. TCRdb's own reprocessing of the public reads used fastp at Q25 and MiXCR and kept productive beta chains. CDR3 protein duplicates are merged, each entry listing the most common genes and DNA. Here the V and J calls rest on TCRdb's processing, not on the authors' analysis. For this sample the table gives hundreds of thousands of distinct CDR3 sequences, of which about 20% were detected only once. The ten largest clones represent around 6.5% of the sample.

V was cut back by 4 bases and J by 4 bases, leaving a gap of 17 bases between them. CDR1 and CDR2 were assigned from the germline V gene as MGHDK and SYGVNS. CDR3 length: 17 amino acids, cysteine to phenylalanine. This entry keeps only the CDR3 DNA: 51 bases, framed from base 1. Stable hyperthyroidism was defined as no progression to ophthalmopathy within 18 months of follow-up. Hyperthyroidism patients were newly diagnosed, with disease duration under 2 months, and aged 18 to 65 years. Patients with other autoimmune diseases, uncontrolled infections, pregnancy or lactation were excluded from the study. Clinical symptoms, serum thyroxine, TRAb, thyroid ultrasound and orbital computed tomography formed the basis of the diagnosis. Using Ficoll-Paque density gradient centrifugation, PBMCs were isolated from 10 ml of fresh peripheral blood. Total RNA was extracted with Trizol reagent and quality-checked on an Agilent 2100 Bioanalyzer.

The origin of this receptor is a woman aged 18-29 years with stable Graves' hyperthyroidism. Some clones in this sample may be carry-over from other donors' samples. Donor details come from another sample of the same person, matched by shared clones. Sequencing used peripheral blood. The receptor chain draws on TRBV25-1 and TRBJ1-6; the D segment could be TRBD1, given 6 matching bases. The CDR3 in this case is CASSAQNAGAYNSPLHF. In nucleotide form, the sequence is TGTGCCAGCAGTGCCCAAAATGCGGGGGCTTATAATTCACCCCTCCACTTT.